This T cell receptor (beta chain) was sequenced during a study of blood T cell repertoires in COVID-19 (dated by TCRdb to the early 2020s). About the full investigation: The collaborator samples originated in the United States, Italy and Spain and spanned the acute and convalescent phases of COVID-19. Nearly every sample came with metadata listing a de-identified subject ID, COVID-19 status, age in years and sex. The material from the prospective study consisted of cDNA or gDNA derived from T cells, B-cell-depleted T cells, or PBMCs. Where available, HLA class I and class II types were taken from metadata supplied by the sample provider and were not determined by assay-based typing. The dataset comprised deeply sampled blood TCRbeta repertoires from subjects exposed to, actively infected with, or recovered from COVID-19. The repertoires were released in a freely available public database meant as a resource for research on the immune response to SARS-CoV-2. The samples were drawn from two sources: the first 160 participants of the ongoing ImmuneRACE study, and 1,000 to 1,500 subjects contributed by 6 global collaborators. General study outcomes and caveats: The quantity of clinical and demographic metadata differed by source and by participant and was supplied without curation.

The immunoSEQ Assay, a bias-controlled multiplex PCR, was used to amplify TCRbeta CDR3 regions from genomic DNA. Turning to the authors' computational methods: Within the assay, amplification of reference gene primers was used to estimate how many nucleated cells each sample contained. Sequence reads were collapsed and filtered to measure the absolute abundance of every unique TCRbeta CDR3 rearrangement. Productive Simpson clonality was computed per sample as the square root of Simpson's diversity index over productive rearrangements. The table was pulled from immuneACCESS by TCRdb, which kept in-frame rearrangements only. Such tables lose some clones; where checked, under half of the loss comes from unresolved V genes, and the rest has no known cause. From that table come the V and J calls and clone size; the DNA was used to work out D and trimming. The sample table lists about 120,000 clones, roughly 75% of them with a count of one. The ten top clones hold 15% to 20% of the sample.

Whole blood was collected in K2EDTA tubes by collaborating institutions according to the institutions' own protocols. For TCRbeta analysis, collaborators shipped samples in one of three forms: frozen whole blood, isolated PBMCs, or DNA extracted from either of those sample types. This clone was detected once. Its antigen remains undetermined. No much larger clonotype is one base removed from it; base qualities were not supplied. This receptor was obtained from a man aged 55 to 69 with active or convalescent COVID-19. What was sequenced was peripheral blood.

CDR3 loop: CAISGVTQEDTGELFF. The DNA sequence reads TGTGCCATCAGTGGAGTGACACAGGAAGACACCGGGGAGCTGTTTTTT. The rearranged chain carries TRBV10-3 and TRBJ2-2; the best D guess is TRBD1, with 5 bases matching. The CDR3 measures 16 amino acids from cysteine to phenylalanine. Just the 48-base CDR3 DNA is kept, in frame starting at base 1. The germline V gene provides CDR1 ENHRY and CDR2 SYGVKD. A distance of 15 bases separates the germline ends of V and J, which lose 4 bases and 3 bases respectively.